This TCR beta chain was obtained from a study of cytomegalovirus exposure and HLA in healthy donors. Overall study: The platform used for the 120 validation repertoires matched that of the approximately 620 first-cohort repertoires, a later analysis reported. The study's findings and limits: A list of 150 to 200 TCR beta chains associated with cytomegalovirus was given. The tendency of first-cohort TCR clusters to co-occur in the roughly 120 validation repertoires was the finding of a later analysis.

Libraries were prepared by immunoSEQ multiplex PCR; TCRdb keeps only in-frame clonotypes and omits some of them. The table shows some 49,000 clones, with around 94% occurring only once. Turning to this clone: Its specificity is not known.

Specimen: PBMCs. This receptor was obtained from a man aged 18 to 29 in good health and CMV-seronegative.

The CDR3 region is CASSPRENEQFF. For the CDR3, the DNA is TGTGCCAGCTCACCCAGGGAAAATGAGCAGTTCTTC. The chain carries TRBV18 and TRBJ2-1; D perhaps matches TRBD1 (5 bases). This CDR3 contains 12 residues. The ends were cut back, 3 bases at V and 7 bases at J, with 7 bases in the middle. Germline V gives CDR1 KGHSH, CDR2 LQKENI.